This TCR beta chain stems from a study of cytomegalovirus exposure and HLA in healthy donors. Study outcomes and limitations: The study flagged 150 to 200 TCR beta chains as cytomegalovirus-associated. Reports showed the classifier diagnosing cytomegalovirus status with high specificity and sensitivity. Rarity held for most TCR sequences, but there were some public TCRs that occurred in many donors. In vitro testing confirmed three CMV-associated chains as specific for CMV antigens.

Comments on this clone: Antigen specificity is unknown.

The repertoire was sequenced with immunoSEQ multiplex PCR; TCRdb's copy has only in-frame clones and lacks some. The table shows roughly 82,000 clones, with roughly 93% occurring only once. CDR3 length: 16 amino acids. V lost 0 bases to trimming and J lost 5 bases, with 17 bases between them. Germline V gives CDR1 SGHRS, CDR2 YFSETQ. Sequenced: PBMCs. This TCR was recovered from a man between 18 and 35 years old in good health and CMV-seronegative. The chain links TRBV5-1 to TRBJ1-1; TRBD1 might be the D (5 bases). DNA for the CDR3: TGCGCCAGCAGCTTGGGACGGGGGGAAGTGAGGACTGAAGCTTTCTTT. It is translated as CASSLGRGEVRTEAFF. Full variable domain (missing parts from reference TRBV5-1 and TRBJ1-1): KAGVTQTPRYLIKTRGQQVTLSCSPISGHRSVSWYQQTPGQGLQFLFEYFSETQRNKGNFPGRFSGRQFSNSRSEMNVSTLELGDSALYLCASSLGRGEVRTEAFFGQGTRLTVV.